This is a list of T cell receptor beta chains from one sample in a study of blood T cells in healthy people across ages. TCRdb itself ran the 5' RACE reads through MiXCR, one entry per CDR3 protein. The data contain 550,000 to 800,000 distinct CDR3 sequences, more than 20% of them singletons. Sample: blood. Receptors were obtained from a man aged 70 or older in good health. Each CDR3 is given with its conserved first and last residue. A D gene is named only where the DNA matches it firmly. The listing skips clone size in some rows; elsewhere it reads once, few, many or a size class.

d_gene | j_gene | abundance | v_gene | CDR3nt | CDR3aa
NA | TRBJ1-2 | NA | TRBV29-1 | TGCAGCGTTGTAGGGGATGGCTACACCTTC | CSVVGDGYTF
TRBD1 | TRBJ1-5 | once | TRBV25-1 | TGTGCCAGCAGTACCGGGACAGGGGGACATCAGCCCCAGCATTTT | CASSTGTGGHQPQHF
TRBD1 | TRBJ1-4 | NA | TRBV11-2 | TGTGCCAGCAGCCAAGGACAGGCGGGAAAACTGGTTTTT | CASSQGQAGKLVF
TRBD2 | TRBJ2-7 | NA | TRBV6-2/TRBV6-3 | TGTGCCATCGGGACTAGCGGGCTCGCGTACGAGCAGTACTTC | CAIGTSGLAYEQYF
NA | TRBJ1-2 | NA | TRBV6-5 | TGTGCCAGCAGGGGACGGATCAGCCATGGCTACACCTTC | CASRGRISHGYTF
TRBD1 | TRBJ2-7 | NA | TRBV7-4 | TGTGCCAGCAACCCCCCGGGACAGGGATTCGAGCAGTACTTC | CASNPPGQGFEQYF
NA | TRBJ2-7 | NA | TRBV6-2/TRBV6-3 | TGTGCCAGCAACCCCCTCCAGCTTCCCTACGAGCAGTACTTC | CASNPLQLPYEQYF
NA | TRBJ1-5 | NA | TRBV4-1 | TGCGCCAGCAGCCAACATGGAGCCAGCAATCAGCCCCAGCATTTT | CASSQHGASNQPQHF
TRBD1 | TRBJ1-4 | NA | TRBV29-1 | TGCAGCGTTTGGGACAGGGGTTATGAAAAACTGTTTTTT | CSVWDRGYEKLFF
TRBD2 | TRBJ2-2 | few | TRBV3-1 | TGTGCCAGCAGCCTTATAAGCGGGAGACACACCGGGGAGCTGTTTTTT | CASSLISGRHTGELFF
TRBD2 | TRBJ2-3 | NA | TRBV27 | TGTGCCAGCAGTTCCGGACTAGCGAAAGCGGGAGATACGCAGTATTTT | CASSSGLAKAGDTQYF
NA | TRBJ2-2 | few | TRBV20-1 | TGCAGTGCTAAGAACGTTGGGGGCACCGGGGAGCTGTTTTTT | CSAKNVGGTGELFF
TRBD2 | TRBJ2-7 | NA | TRBV20-1 | TGCAGTGCTATTTCTAGCGGGAGTCATTACGAGCAGTACTTC | CSAISSGSHYEQYF
TRBD2 | TRBJ2-1 | NA | TRBV20-1 | TGCAGTGCCGGTCTAGCGGGGGGCTCCCGGACGGGTGAGCAGTTCTTC | CSAGLAGGSRTGEQFF
NA | TRBJ1-5 | few | TRBV27 | TGTGCCAGCGGGCTGGGGTCAAATCAGCCCCAGCATTTT | CASGLGSNQPQHF
NA | TRBJ2-5 | many | TRBV5-1 | TGCGCCAGCAGCTTGCACAGGGAAGAGACCCAGTACTTC | CASSLHREETQYF
NA | TRBJ2-5 | few | TRBV5-1 | TGCGCCAGCAGCCCGGTGGCGAACCAAGAGACCCAGTACTTC | CASSPVANQETQYF
TRBD2 | TRBJ2-5 | NA | TRBV20-1 | TGCAGTGCTGGAGCGGGACCACAAGAGCGGCAGTACTTC | CSAGAGPQERQYF
TRBD1 | TRBJ1-5 | NA | TRBV20-1 | TGCAGTGCTTCCAGGGGGTTGCGTGGCAATCAGCCCCAGCATTTT | CSASRGLRGNQPQHF
TRBD2 | TRBJ2-1 | few | TRBV20-1 | TGCAGTGCTAGAGTATCGGGGAGAGGGGAGGGTGAGCAGTTCTTC | CSARVSGRGEGEQFF
NA | TRBJ2-7 | many | TRBV20-1 | TGCAGTGCCATCAAGGGGAGCTCCTACGAGCAGTACTTC | CSAIKGSSYEQYF
TRBD1 | TRBJ2-2 | NA | TRBV6-2/TRBV6-3 | TGTGCCAGCAGTACAGGGGCCGGGGAACTGTTTTTT | CASSTGAGELFF
TRBD2 | TRBJ2-2 | NA | TRBV10-3 | TGTGCCATCAGTGAGAGTCTAGCGGGAGCCGGGGAGCTGTTTTTT | CAISESLAGAGELFF
TRBD1 | TRBJ2-5 | few | TRBV5-1 | TGCGCCAGCAGCTTGTCCCGACAGGGGCAAGAGACCCAGTACTTC | CASSLSRQGQETQYF
NA | TRBJ2-7 | few | TRBV20-1 | TGCAGTGCAACCCACCCTAGGGATTCCTACGAGCAGTACTTC | CSATHPRDSYEQYF
NA | TRBJ1-2 | NA | TRBV29-1 | TGCAGCGTTGTTACCGGCACCAAGCTTAACTATGGCTACACCTTC | CSVVTGTKLNYGYTF
TRBD1 | TRBJ2-7 | NA | TRBV10-3 | TGTGCCATCAGTGAGAGTGGTCAGGGGGCCAACGAGCAGTACTTC | CAISESGQGANEQYF
NA | TRBJ2-7 | NA | TRBV3-1 | TGTGCCAGCAGCCAAATCAGGAGCTCCTACGAGCAGTACTTC | CASSQIRSSYEQYF
NA | TRBJ2-1 | NA | TRBV25-1 | TGTGCCAGCAGTGAATTGGGGGGGGCCAGCTCCTACAATGAGCAGTTCTTC | CASSELGGASSYNEQFF
NA | TRBJ2-5 | once | TRBV20-1 | TGCAGTGCTAGAGATGGGCAGGGACTCGGGGATGAGCAGCTCTTC | CSARDGQGLGDEQLF
TRBD1 | TRBJ1-1 | few | TRBV5-4 | TGTGCCAGCAGCTCCGGACAGGGGGCATTGAGCACTGAAGCTTTCTTT | CASSSGQGALSTEAFF
NA | TRBJ2-3 | NA | TRBV20-1 | TGCAGTGCCGTAAACACAGATACGCAGTATTTT | CSAVNTDTQYF
NA | TRBJ2-7 | few | TRBV20-1 | TGCAGTGCTAGAGATCTTTCGGGTTACGAGCAGTACTTC | CSARDLSGYEQYF
NA | TRBJ2-4 | NA | TRBV28 | TGTGCCAGCAGTGAGTCAGTGGGGATAGCCAAAAACATTCAGTACTTC | CASSESVGIAKNIQYF
NA | TRBJ1-1 | few | TRBV12-3/TRBV12-4 | TGTGCCAGCACTCTAGGGATGAACACTGAAGCTTTCTTT | CASTLGMNTEAFF
NA | TRBJ1-4 | few | TRBV7-4 | TGTGCCAGCACTATAGAGACACAGTATAATGAAAAACTGCTTTTT | CASTIETQYNEKLLF
TRBD2 | TRBJ2-1 | many | TRBV25-1 | TGTGCCAGCAGTCCATTATCTTGGTTTAGCGGGGACAATGAGCAGTTCTTC | CASSPLSWFSGDNEQFF
NA | TRBJ2-3 | NA | TRBV20-1 | TGCAGTGCTAGAGGGGGCCAGGATACGCAGTATTTT | CSARGGQDTQYF
TRBD1 | TRBJ2-2 | few | TRBV12-3/TRBV12-4 | TGTGCCAGCAGTCACACAGGGGAGACCGGGGAGCTGTTTTTT | CASSHTGETGELFF
NA | TRBJ2-3 | NA | TRBV6-1 | TGTGCCAGCAGCCAACTGCGTTTGCACACAGATACGCAGTATTTT | CASSQLRLHTDTQYF
NA | TRBJ2-6 | few | TRBV7-9 | TGTGCCAGCAGCCCCCTTTATCGTGGCTCTGGGGCCAACGTCCTGACTTTC | CASSPLYRGSGANVLTF
TRBD1 | TRBJ2-1 | many | TRBV4-1 | TGCGCCAGCAGCCAAGATATCGGACAGGGGTACAATGAGCAGTTCTTC | CASSQDIGQGYNEQFF
NA | TRBJ1-1 | NA | TRBV6-2/TRBV6-3 | TGTGCCAGCAGCCGACAGGTGAGGAACACTGAAGCTTTCTTT | CASSRQVRNTEAFF
TRBD1 | TRBJ2-1 | few | TRBV7-6 | TGTGCCAGCAGCTTAGGGGGCCAGGGGGACAATGAGCAGTTCTTC | CASSLGGQGDNEQFF
TRBD2 | TRBJ2-1 | NA | TRBV18 | TGTGCCAGCTCACCGTTACTAGCGGGAGACAATGAGCAGTTCTTC | CASSPLLAGDNEQFF
NA | TRBJ1-6 | few | TRBV6-1 | TGTGCCAGCAGTGAGCGGCCATCCAATTCACCCCTCCACTTT | CASSERPSNSPLHF
TRBD2 | TRBJ2-1 | NA | TRBV3-1 | TGTGCCAGCAGCCTTCAAGGACTAGCGGGATTCTCCTACAATGAGCAGTTCTTC | CASSLQGLAGFSYNEQFF
NA | TRBJ2-2 | few | TRBV5-1 | TGCGCCAGCAGCATCGGGACAACGAACACCGGGGAGCTGTTTTTT | CASSIGTTNTGELFF
NA | TRBJ2-3 | NA | TRBV29-1 | TGCAGCGTTGACCCTAGTTACACAGATACGCAGTATTTT | CSVDPSYTDTQYF
NA | TRBJ2-5 | few | TRBV28 | TGTGCCAGCAGCGAGGGACAAAGCTACCGGGTCAACGATGAGCTGTTCTTC | CASSEGQSYRVNDELFF
NA | TRBJ1-6 | NA | TRBV28 | TGTGCCAGCAGTAAAGACAGGAATTCACCCCTCCACTTT | CASSKDRNSPLHF
NA | TRBJ2-2 | few | TRBV4-3 | TGCGCCAGCAGCCAAGGGGCTGGGGGGGAGCTGTTTTTT | CASSQGAGGELFF
TRBD2 | TRBJ2-7 | NA | TRBV20-1 | TGCAGTGCTAGTTCGGGGGGAGAAGACGAGCAGTACTTC | CSASSGGEDEQYF
NA | TRBJ2-7 | NA | TRBV6-5 | TGTGCCAGCAGTTACCGAGGGTTAGCCTACGAGCAGTACTTC | CASSYRGLAYEQYF
NA | TRBJ1-4 | once | TRBV20-1 | TGCAGTGCTAGAGATGGGAGGGGGAGCGCCCATGAAAAACTGTTTTTT | CSARDGRGSAHEKLFF
NA | TRBJ2-7 | few | TRBV5-6 | TGTGCCAGCAGCTACGAGCGCGAGCAGTACTTC | CASSYEREQYF
NA | TRBJ1-1 | few | TRBV6-6 | TGTGCCAGCACTCCCGTAGACTTTAAGAACACTGAAGCTTTCTTT | CASTPVDFKNTEAFF
NA | TRBJ1-1 | few | TRBV3-1 | TGTGCCAGCAGCGCTACTGGACTAGTCAACACTGAAGCTTTCTTT | CASSATGLVNTEAFF
NA | TRBJ2-7 | NA | TRBV29-1 | TGCAGCTCCGGACGAAACGAGCAGTACTTC | CSSGRNEQYF
NA | TRBJ2-1 | NA | TRBV12-3/TRBV12-4 | TGTGCCAGCAGTCCCCCGCGAAGGGCTATTTACAATGAGCAGTTCTTC | CASSPPRRAIYNEQFF